This TCR beta chain emerged from a study of response to subunit inactivated influenza vaccine. Details on this clonotype: The antigen remains unidentified.

Germline V gene sequence: CDR1 SGHRS, CDR2 YFSETQ. The V end was cut by 4 bases, the J end by 2 bases, with 18 bases between. The CDR3 loop spans 16 amino acids. Findings of the study overall: Few new T cells, the authors suggested, are recruited by each seasonal influenza vaccination.

MiXCR was run by TCRdb on the RT-PCR reads, yielding one entry per CDR3 protein. Seen here are hundreds of thousands of distinct CDR3 sequences, approximately 14% observed once, and the top ten hold more than 9%. The J gene is TRBJ1-1, the V gene TRBV5-1; perhaps TRBD1 as D (5 bases). The sequence came from a man aged 45-65 years who received an inactivated influenza vaccine. Sequenced here: PBMCs from blood, sampled 11 to 12 days after vaccination. DNA for the CDR3: TGCGCCAGCAGCCCGGAGACGGGACGGTATAACACTGAAGCTTTCTTT. It codes for CASSPETGRYNTEAFF.